The rows below give T cell receptor beta chains drawn from one sample of a study of CD8 T cells in Susac syndrome. TCRdb re-called the immunoSEQ multiplex PCR reads with MiXCR, one entry per CDR3 protein. The table records about 430,000 distinct CDR3 sequences, 85% to 90% of them present only once. The sample comprised CD8+ T cells from PBMCs. The receptors shown here come from a human donor with multiple sclerosis. Both conserved end residues are part of each CDR3. D genes are given only for firm matches. The size of a clone is reported for some rows only, either as once, few or many, or as a class for expanded clones.

V: TRBV20-1
size: -
J: TRBJ2-7
D: -
CDR3: CSATPYRLGGNEQYF
DNA: TGCAGTGCTACACCCTACAGGCTAGGGGGGAACGAGCAGTACTTC

V: TRBV12-3/TRBV12-4
size: -
J: TRBJ1-5
D: -
CDR3: CASSDTFSNQPQHF
DNA: TGTGCCAGCAGCGACACTTTTAGCAATCAGCCCCAGCATTTT

V: TRBV2
size: -
J: TRBJ2-1
D: -
CDR3: CASSGLGGDQFF
DNA: TGTGCCAGCAGCGGGCTGGGGGGTGATCAGTTCTTC

V: TRBV12-3/TRBV12-4
size: once
J: TRBJ2-1
D: TRBD2
CDR3: CASSPWREGGEQFF
DNA: TGTGCCAGCAGCCCCTGGCGGGAGGGAGGTGAGCAGTTCTTC

V: TRBV29-1
size: -
J: TRBJ2-2
D: -
CDR3: CSIEGANTGELFF
DNA: TGCAGCATTGAAGGCGCGAACACCGGGGAGCTGTTTTTT

V: TRBV15
size: -
J: TRBJ2-3
D: -
CDR3: CATSTGDISSTDTQYF
DNA: TGTGCCACCAGCACAGGTGACATTTCTAGCACAGATACGCAGTATTTT

V: TRBV19
size: -
J: TRBJ2-7
D: TRBD2
CDR3: CASSIAGEAYEQYF
DNA: TGTGCCAGTAGTATTGCGGGAGAGGCCTACGAGCAGTACTTC

V: TRBV4-1
size: -
J: TRBJ1-1
D: TRBD1
CDR3: CASSRGTGAVYTEAFF
DNA: TGCGCCAGCAGCCGCGGGACAGGGGCCGTGTACACTGAAGCTTTCTTT

V: TRBV5-1
size: -
J: TRBJ2-7
D: TRBD2
CDR3: CASSFGSGTHYEQYF
DNA: TGCGCCAGCAGCTTTGGGAGCGGGACTCACTACGAGCAGTACTTC

V: TRBV27
size: -
J: TRBJ2-2
D: -
CDR3: CASSWRSTFTGELFF
DNA: TGTGCCAGCAGTTGGAGAAGTACCTTCACCGGGGAGCTGTTTTTT

V: TRBV4-2
size: -
J: TRBJ2-7
D: TRBD2
CDR3: CASSQATSGAMITYEQYF
DNA: TGTGCCAGCAGCCAAGCTACTAGCGGGGCGATGATCACCTACGAGCAGTACTTC

V: TRBV27
size: -
J: TRBJ1-2
D: TRBD1
CDR3: CASSSTSQGKPNYGYTF
DNA: TGTGCCAGCAGTTCAACCTCACAGGGGAAACCTAACTATGGCTACACCTTC

V: TRBV6-1
size: -
J: TRBJ2-1
D: -
CDR3: CASSAPGSGDYNEQFF
DNA: TGTGCCAGCAGTGCCCCCGGGAGCGGAGATTACAATGAGCAGTTCTTC

V: TRBV5-5
size: -
J: TRBJ2-7
D: TRBD1
CDR3: CASSEGTVEQYF
DNA: TGTGCCAGCAGCGAGGGGACAGTCGAGCAGTACTTC

V: TRBV6-5
size: -
J: TRBJ1-1
D: -
CDR3: CASSLVVADEAFF
DNA: TGTGCCAGCAGTTTGGTAGTCGCCGATGAAGCTTTCTTT

V: TRBV11-2
size: -
J: TRBJ2-7
D: TRBD1
CDR3: CASSHRQGGAYEQYF
DNA: TGTGCCAGCAGCCACCGACAGGGGGGTGCCTACGAGCAGTACTTC

V: TRBV2
size: -
J: TRBJ1-6
D: -
CDR3: CASSDLLNSPLHF
DNA: TGTGCCAGCAGTGATTTGTTGAATTCACCCCTCCACTTT

V: TRBV2
size: -
J: TRBJ2-1
D: TRBD1
CDR3: CASRDTDRGVGGEQFF
DNA: TGTGCCAGCAGGGATACCGACAGGGGTGTAGGGGGTGAGCAGTTCTTC

V: TRBV27
size: -
J: TRBJ2-3
D: -
CDR3: CASSLRLDFTDTQYF
DNA: TGTGCCAGCAGTCTGAGACTGGACTTCACAGATACGCAGTATTTT

V: TRBV29-1
size: -
J: TRBJ2-1
D: TRBD1
CDR3: CSVDAGGNEQFF
DNA: TGCAGCGTTGATGCAGGGGGCAATGAGCAGTTCTTC

V: TRBV7-9
size: few
J: TRBJ1-1
D: -
CDR3: CASSPPLTEAFF
DNA: TGTGCCAGCAGCCCCCCCCTCACTGAAGCTTTCTTT

V: TRBV20-1
size: -
J: TRBJ1-1
D: TRBD1
CDR3: CSARDQGQGDTEAFF
DNA: TGCAGTGCTAGAGATCAAGGACAGGGCGACACTGAAGCTTTCTTT

V: TRBV6-5
size: few
J: TRBJ1-4
D: -
CDR3: CASSYRDSANEKLFF
DNA: TGTGCCAGCAGTTACAGAGACTCCGCTAATGAAAAACTGTTTTTT

V: TRBV27
size: -
J: TRBJ2-3
D: -
CDR3: CASSFGRNTDTQYF
DNA: TGTGCCAGCAGTTTTGGCAGGAACACAGATACGCAGTATTTT

V: TRBV5-1
size: once
J: TRBJ1-4
D: TRBD1
CDR3: CASTIGTENEKLFF
DNA: TGCGCCAGCACCATCGGGACAGAGAATGAAAAACTGTTTTTT

V: TRBV7-2
size: once
J: TRBJ2-7
D: TRBD2
CDR3: CASSLMGLAVPNF
DNA: TGTGCCAGCAGCTTAATGGGACTAGCAGTCCCCAACTTC

V: TRBV10-3
size: few
J: TRBJ2-7
D: -
CDR3: CAITMDGEYEQYF
DNA: TGTGCCATCACTATGGACGGGGAATACGAGCAGTACTTC